The next 17 T cell receptor beta chains were all read from a single sample in a study of T-cell reconstitution after alpha-beta-depleted transplantation in children. The TCRbeta library incorporated unique molecular identifiers. TCRdb re-derived calls from the PCR reads in MiXCR, one entry per CDR3 protein. This sample has roughly 300,000 distinct CDR3 sequences, with 9.5% to 13% found just once. Sequences were derived from peripheral blood, sampled 180 days after TCRalphabeta/CD19-depleted stem cell transplant. These TCRs come from a male patient aged 2 to 9 who had a stem cell transplant for chronic granulomatous disease, so the T cells may come from the graft donor.

There are many counts of this clonotype. The chain joins TRBV7-2 to TRBJ2-1; the D is unclear. Trimming cost V 1 base and J 7 bases, with 8 bases left between them. The CDR3 contains 13 residues. Germline values: CDR1 SGHTA, CDR2 FQGNSA. The CDR3 is CASSLELRNEQFF. DNA for the CDR3: TGTGCCAGCAGCTTAGAGCTGCGAAATGAGCAGTTCTTC.

By share, this clonotype ranks as medium-sized. The V gene is TRBV28, the J gene TRBJ2-3; D assignment may be TRBD1 or TRBD2 (5 bases each). Trimming pared 5 bases from V and 6 bases from J, leaving 9 bases between. The germline V gene has CDR1 MDHEN and CDR2 SYDVKM. The CDR3 extends over 12 amino acids. The CDR3 region has the DNA TGTGCCAGCAGTGGCCGGGACGATACGCAGTATTTT. Amino acid sequence: CASSGRDDTQYF.

This clonotype was counted at least ten times. This chain links TRBV11-2 with TRBJ1-5; no definite D call. The CDR3 consists of 15 residues. From germline, CDR1 is SGHAT and CDR2 FQNNGV. V lost 5 bases, J lost 3 bases, and 14 bases lay in between. CDR3 sequence reads: CASSPGTFHNQPQHF. CDR3 bases: TGTGCCAGCAGCCCCGGAACGTTCCACAATCAGCCCCAGCATTTT. Looking up the rest from reference TRBV11-2 and TRBJ1-5 gives the full variable domain: EAGVAQSPRYKIIEKRQSVAFWCNPISGHATLYWYQQILGQGPKLLIQFQNNGVVDDSQLPKDRFSAERLKGVDSTLKIQPAKLEDSAVYLCASSPGTFHNQPQHFGDGTRLSIL.

This rearrangement joins TRBV2 to TRBJ2-1; D remains unclear. From germline, CDR1 is SNHLY and CDR2 FYNNEI. CDR3 length: 13 residues. Trimming pared 6 bases from V and 6 bases from J, leaving 12 bases between. The CDR3 is CASSSSLFNEQFF. CDR3 coding DNA: TGTGCCAGCAGCTCCTCCCTATTCAATGAGCAGTTCTTC.

Ten or more counts support this clonotype. The rearrangement links TRBV6-4 to TRBJ1-1, with 11 bases lining up with TRBD1. Germline V gene data show CDR1 as MRHNA and CDR2 as SNTAGT. CDR3 length equals 15 residues. J lost 3 bases, V lost 6 bases, and 6 bases had no gene match. CDR3 nucleotides: TGTGCCAGCAGGCGGGGACAGGGGGGAGACACTGAAGCTTTCTTT. This translates into CASRRGQGGDTEAFF.

Many counts were recorded for this clonotype. This chain connects TRBV5-1 to TRBJ2-7; 7 bases agree with TRBD1. The ends lost 4 bases at V and 0 bases at J; junction bases unmatched: 10. CDR3 size: 16 residues. The germline V gene has CDR1 SGHRS and CDR2 YFSETQ. The CDR3 sequence is CASSKDRSRSSYEQYF. In DNA form, the CDR3 reads TGCGCCAGCAGCAAGGACAGGTCCCGAAGCTCCTACGAGCAGTACTTC.

This clonotype was seen repeatedly, ten times or more. This chain uses TRBV7-9 with TRBJ2-7, with D possibly TRBD1 on 5 matching bases. The V end lost 3 bases, the J end lost 7 bases, and 7 bases lay between the germline ends. The V gene's germline CDR1 is SEHNR and CDR2 FQNEAQ (reference sequence). The CDR3 length is 11 residues. DNA of the CDR3: TGTGCCAGCAGCTTTGGACAAGAGCAGTACTTC. As protein: CASSFGQEQYF.

This clonotype has a count of ten or more. This chain links TRBV21-1 with TRBJ2-7; TRBD1 is the table's D call and was not checked against the DNA. TRBV21-1 is flagged as a pseudogene. The CDR3 extends over 14 amino acids. This CDR3 reads CASSNSGAVYEQYF. CDR3 bases: TGTGCCAGCAGCAACTCAGGGGCGGTCTACGAGCAGTACTTC.

The chain carries TRBV28 and TRBJ2-7; D ambiguous. This CDR3 is 16 amino acids long. V was clipped by 2 bases and J by 4 bases, with 18 bases between them. From germline, CDR1 is MDHEN and CDR2 SYDVKM. CDR3 in amino acids: CASSLPTRGSGYEQYF. The CDR3 bases are TGTGCCAGCAGTTTACCAACGCGCGGCTCTGGGTACGAGCAGTACTTC. Based on the CDR3 plus reference TRBV28 and TRBJ2-7, the full variable domain is DVKVTQSSRYLVKRTGEKVFLECVQDMDHENMFWYRQDPGLGLRLIYFSYDVKMKEKGDIPEGYSVSREKKERFSLILESASTNQTSMYLCASSLPTRGSGYEQYFGPGTRLTVT.

In this sample, this clonotype turned up many times. This chain joins TRBV12-3 or TRBV12-4 and TRBJ1-2; 7 nucleotides match TRBD1. V was pared by 8 bases and J by 5 bases, with 17 bases of the junction left unmatched. This CDR3 is built from 16 residues. The CDR3, as DNA: TGTGCCAGCCGACCGGGGAAACAGGGGCGACGGTATGGCTACACCTTC. Translation gives CASRPGKQGRRYGYTF.

This clonotype came up many times. The chain has TRBV10-3 and TRBJ2-5; 11 bases line up with TRBD2. The germline V gene has CDR1 ENHRY and CDR2 SYGVKD. This CDR3 region has 19 residues. V lost 4 bases and J lost 0; bases outside the gene matches: 13. The CDR3 loop reads CAISGAASGGNTNQETQYF. CDR3 nucleotides: TGTGCCATCAGTGGTGCGGCTAGCGGGGGGAATACAAACCAAGAGACCCAGTACTTC.

In this sample, this clonotype turned up many times. The CDR3 is CASSNPGRVPFEAFF. CDR3 in DNA: TGTGCCAGCAGCAACCCAGGCAGAGTGCCTTTTGAAGCTTTCTTT. The J gene is TRBJ1-1, the V gene TRBV21-1. TRBV21-1 represents a pseudogene. The CDR3 sequence is 15 residues long.

This clonotype was counted many times. V gene TRBV6-1 combines with J gene TRBJ2-1; 13 bases align to TRBD2. Germline assignment: CDR1 MNHNS and CDR2 SASEGT. The CDR3 contains 16 residues. J was trimmed by 5 bases and V by 3 bases; bases with no gene match: 4. CDR3 in DNA: TGTGCCAGCAGTGATACTAGCGGGAGGGACGACAATGAGCAGTTCTTC. It is translated as CASSDTSGRDDNEQFF.

This clonotype was counted at least ten times. The rearrangement joins TRBV10-3 to TRBJ2-3, with 8 bases fitting TRBD1. The CDR3 sequence is 15 residues long. The junction had 7 bases not matched to a gene; V was cut back by 8 bases and J by 0 bases. CDR1 and CDR2 from the germline V gene are ENHRY and SYGVKD. CDR3 in DNA: TGTGCCATCGGGACAGGATACCTTAGCACAGATACGCAGTATTTT. As protein: CAIGTGYLSTDTQYF.

This clonotype appeared many times. CDR3 protein: CSAGGGQGEKLFF. The CDR3 DNA reads TGCAGCGCTGGGGGGGGACAGGGAGAAAAACTGTTTTTT. The V gene is TRBV29-1, the J gene TRBJ1-4, with 9 bases aligning to TRBD1. V gave up 7 bases and J gave up 8 bases; unmatched junction bases: 8. The CDR3 spans 13 residues. Germline CDR1 and CDR2: SQVTM and ANQGSEA.

This clonotype came up many times. The rearrangement uses TRBV7-7 and TRBJ2-1; 8 bases align to TRBD2. V lost 1 base and J lost 2; bases outside the gene matches: 19. In germline, CDR1 is SSHAT, CDR2 FNYEAQ (reference sequence). CDR3 length: 21 residues. The CDR3, as DNA: TGTGCCAGCAGCTTAGGGTTCGCTAGCGGGTCTCTGGGAACAACCTACAATGAGCAGTTCTTC. It specifies CASSLGFASGSLGTTYNEQFF.

This clonotype has at least ten counts. The chain is built from TRBV5-1 and TRBJ2-1, with D possibly matching TRBD2 (6 bases). This CDR3 contains 16 residues. Per the germline V gene, CDR1 is SGHRS and CDR2 is YFSETQ. Trimming removed 4 bases from V and 0 bases from J, with 14 bases in between. DNA of the CDR3: TGCGCCAGCAGCCGGAGGGACTTGAGCTCCTACAATGAGCAGTTCTTC. The encoded protein is CASSRRDLSSYNEQFF. The full variable domain, completed using reference TRBV5-1 and TRBJ2-1, is KAGVTQTPRYLIKTRGQQVTLSCSPISGHRSVSWYQQTPGQGLQFLFEYFSETQRNKGNFPGRFSGRQFSNSRSEMNVSTLELGDSALYLCASSRRDLSSYNEQFFGPGTRLTVL.